One sample yielded the 6 T cell receptor beta chains listed below, sequenced in a study of blood T cells in healthy people across ages. Through a sample-barcoded 5' primer and a J-beta primer mix, a second PCR was run for about 6 to 12 cycles. TCRdb passed the 5' RACE reads through MiXCR, listing each CDR3 protein once. This sample has 1.5 million to 2 million distinct CDR3 sequences, with about 49% found just once. Source material: blood. The receptors shown here come from a woman aged 40 to 55 in good health.

The chain couples TRBV4-3 to TRBJ2-3; tentative D call: TRBD2 (7 bases). The V end was cut by 0 bases, the J end by 2 bases, with 18 bases between. The CDR3 extends over 18 amino acids. Looked up from germline, CDR1 is LGHNA and CDR2 is YSLEER. The CDR3 nucleotides read TGCGCCAGCAGCCAAGATTTTAAGGGGGGGGGTAACACAGATACGCAGTATTTT. Protein product: CASSQDFKGGGNTDTQYF.

This clonotype was detected only a few times. In DNA, the CDR3 is TGCAGTGCTCCCCCTATGCATACTACTCCAGATACGCAGTATTTT. Its translation: CSAPPMHTTPDTQYF. This sequence joins TRBV20-1 and TRBJ2-3; D gene ambiguous. This CDR3 contains 15 residues. Germline V lookup: CDR1 DFQATT, CDR2 SNEGSKA (reference sequence). V lost 5 bases to trimming and J lost 4 bases, with 19 bases between them.

In its sample, this clonotype was seen a few times. The V gene is TRBV29-1, the J gene TRBJ2-4; no definite D call. CDR3 length equals 14 residues. V dropped 4 bases and J dropped 15 bases, with 25 bases sitting between them. Per germline, CDR1 SQVTM and CDR2 ANQGSEA. CDR3 amino acids: CSVGAGRVLDERYF. Written as DNA, the CDR3 is TGCAGCGTTGGGGCTGGAAGGGTCCTAGACGAGCGGTACTTC. Drawing the rest from reference TRBV29-1 and TRBJ2-4, the complete variable domain is SAVISQKPSRDICQRGTSLTIQCQVDSQVTMMFWYRQQPGQSLTLIATANQGSEATYESGFVIDKFPISRPNLTFSTLTVSNMSPEDSSIYLCSVGAGRVLDERYFGAGTRLSVL.

This clonotype was observed a few times. The chain carries TRBV4-3 and TRBJ2-1, with D uncertain. CDR1 and CDR2 from the germline V gene are LGHNA and YSLEER. The CDR3 is made up of 15 amino acids. Trimming took off 2 bases at V and 5 bases at J, with 13 bases between the two ends. The CDR3 DNA is TGCGCCAGCAGCCAATTGGCGACCGCCAACAATGAGCAGTTCTTC. Protein product: CASSQLATANNEQFF.

This chain joins TRBV5-1 and TRBJ1-2; 8 bases fit TRBD1. The germline gives CDR1 SGHRS, CDR2 YFSETQ. The CDR3 is 17 residues long. V was clipped by 4 bases and J by 2 bases; unmatched bases: 13. CDR3 bases: TGCGCCAGCAGCGCTACCGGGACAGGCATCTCAAACTATGGCTACACCTTC. It is translated as CASSATGTGISNYGYTF.

J is TRBJ2-5 and V is TRBV20-1, with D possibly being TRBD1 (7 bases). The CDR3 is 15 amino acids. Looked up from germline, CDR1 is DFQATT and CDR2 is SNEGSKA (reference sequence). The germline V and J ends were trimmed by 4 bases and 11 bases, with 26 bases remaining between them. CDR3 residues: CSAKQGKRVINEQYF. CDR3 nucleotides: TGCAGTGCTAAACAGGGGAAGCGGGTGATTAATGAGCAGTACTTC.